This T cell receptor beta chain was identified during a study of control samples from healthy donors and cancer patients. CDR3 length equals 14 residues. Unmatched junction bases numbered 1, after V lost 2 bases and J lost 5 bases. Germline V lookup: CDR1 MNHEY, CDR2 SVGAGI. Sequenced by immunoSEQ multiplex PCR; TCRdb stores in-frame clones only, minus some. The sample carries around 93,000 clones, 80% to 95% recorded once. The sample comprised blood. V is TRBV6-5 and J is TRBJ1-2; 11 nucleotides line up with TRBD1. This TCR derives from a human donor in good health. The donor label of this sample is uncertain. The CDR3 DNA reads TGTGCCAGCAGTTACGGGACAGGGGGATATGGCTACACCTTC. Amino acids: CASSYGTGGYGYTF.